Listed below are T cell receptor beta chains from one sample, sequenced in a study of graft-versus-host responses after intestinal transplantation. Data came from immunoSEQ multiplex PCR; TCRdb stores just in-frame clones and leaves some out. The table records fewer than 45,000 clones, around 95% of them present only once. The sample here was PBMCs, taken 16 days after intestinal transplant. The receptors shown here come from a human patient who received an intestinal transplant, so some T cells may come from the graft donor. Each CDR3 is given with its conserved first and last residue. D genes are given only for firm matches. Not every row has a clone size; where given, it reads once, few, many or a size class.

>TRBV4-1|TRBJ2-3|-|TRBD2
CASSRLAGVATDTQYF
TGCGCCAGCAGCCGACTAGCGGGAGTAGCAACAGATACGCAGTATTTT
>TRBV7-3|TRBJ2-7|-|TRBD2
CASSLSRVGGTSYEQYF
TGTGCCAGCAGCCTATCCCGGGTGGGCGGGACTAGCTACGAGCAGTACTTC
>TRBV28|TRBJ2-7|-|-
CATSGTLKAYEQYF
TGTGCCACCTCCGGGACACTCAAAGCCTACGAGCAGTACTTC
>TRBV7-2|TRBJ2-1|-|-
CASSLLTYNEQFF
TGTGCCAGCAGCTTACTAACCTACAATGAGCAGTTCTTC
>TRBV4-3|TRBJ2-3|-|TRBD1
CASSPRDRRTDTQYF
TGCGCCAGCAGCCCGAGGGACAGGAGAACAGATACGCAGTATTTT
>TRBV4-1|TRBJ1-4|-|TRBD1
CASSYGTGGKLFF
TGCGCCAGCAGCTACGGGACAGGGGGAAAACTGTTTTTT
>TRBV28|TRBJ1-2|-|-
CASRSTPRDKHYGYTF
TGTGCCAGCAGATCGACCCCCCGAGACAAACACTATGGCTACACCTTC
>TRBV5-1|TRBJ1-1|once|-
CASSLVWSGRRMNTEAFF
TGCGCCAGCAGCTTGGTATGGTCGGGAAGACGCATGAACACTGAAGCTTTCTTT
>TRBV28|TRBJ1-3|once|TRBD1
CASSSGGGNTIYF
TGTGCCAGCAGTTCAGGGGGCGGAAACACCATATATTTT
>TRBV27|TRBJ2-3|once|TRBD2
CASSLLPGLATDTQYF
TGTGCCAGCAGTTTACTTCCGGGACTAGCGACAGATACGCAGTATTTT
>TRBV10-2|TRBJ2-7|-|-
CASSPTGTWAGVAYEQYF
TGCGCCAGCAGCCCCACAGGGACGTGGGCGGGAGTGGCCTACGAGCAGTACTTC
>TRBV4-2|TRBJ2-7|-|-
CASSQVETGYEQYF
TGTGCCAGCAGCCAAGTAGAGACAGGCTACGAGCAGTACTTC
>TRBV6-1|TRBJ1-5|-|TRBD1
CASSGAGGAWNQPQHF
TGTGCCAGCAGTGGGGCAGGGGGCGCATGGAATCAGCCCCAGCATTTT
>TRBV28|TRBJ2-7|-|-
CASSLGSGDEQYF
TGTGCCAGCAGTCTCGGTTCCGGTGACGAGCAGTACTTC
>TRBV5-1|TRBJ2-3|-|-
CASSLRWGWNTDTQYF
TGCGCCAGCAGCTTGCGCTGGGGGTGGAACACAGATACGCAGTATTTT
>TRBV9|TRBJ2-5|-|TRBD2
CASSVVSLAGQETQYF
TGTGCCAGCAGCGTAGTCTCCCTAGCGGGGCAAGAGACCCAGTACTTC
>TRBV5-4|TRBJ2-1|-|-
CASSLQGRSYNEQFF
TGTGCCAGCAGCTTGCAGGGTAGATCCTACAATGAGCAGTTCTTC
>TRBV5-8|TRBJ2-7|-|TRBD1
CASSLDRGPYYEQYF
TGTGCCAGCAGCCTCGACAGGGGGCCTTACTACGAGCAGTACTTC
>TRBV10-3|TRBJ2-6|-|-
CAISIPGTDSGANVLTF
TGTGCCATATCTATACCCGGGACTGACTCTGGGGCCAACGTCCTGACTTTC
>TRBV5-1|TRBJ2-7|-|TRBD1
CASSLGQGADEQYF
TGCGCCAGCAGCTTGGGACAGGGGGCGGACGAGCAGTACTTC
>TRBV28|TRBJ1-6|-|-
CASSSPGYNSPLHF
TGTGCCAGCAGTTCCCCAGGATATAATTCACCCCTCCACTTT
>TRBV4-1|TRBJ1-2|-|-
CASSQDSGAPNYGYTF
TGCGCCAGCAGCCAAGATTCGGGGGCTCCGAACTATGGCTACACCTTC
>TRBV4-1|TRBJ2-5|-|-
CASSRYPPPEYQETQYF
TGCGCCAGCAGCCGATACCCCCCCCCGGAGTACCAAGAGACCCAGTACTTC
>TRBV5-4|TRBJ2-1|-|-
CASSLRGEQFF
TGTGCCAGCAGCTTAAGAGGGGAGCAGTTCTTC
>TRBV7-3|TRBJ1-1|-|TRBD1
CASSPGSGRGLTEAFF
TGTGCCAGCAGCCCGGGCAGCGGCAGGGGGTTGACTGAAGCTTTCTTT
>TRBV4-1|TRBJ2-1|-|-
CASSQEGLSSYNEQFF
TGCGCCAGCAGCCAAGAAGGGCTGAGCTCCTACAATGAGCAGTTCTTC
>TRBV19|TRBJ1-1|-|TRBD1
CASSLPGTGEDTEAFF
TGTGCCAGTAGTCTCCCCGGGACAGGGGAGGACACTGAAGCTTTCTTT
>TRBV29-1|TRBJ2-5|-|-
CSVGGPETQYF
TGCAGCGTCGGAGGTCCGGAGACCCAGTACTTC
>TRBV15|TRBJ2-3|-|-
CATSRVGRPASTDTQYF
TGTGCCACCAGCAGAGTGGGGCGGCCAGCAAGCACAGATACGCAGTATTTT
>TRBV7-8|TRBJ2-5|-|-
CASSLARGPRETQYF
TGTGCCAGCAGCTTAGCGCGGGGGCCCCGGGAGACCCAGTACTTC
>TRBV20-1|TRBJ2-3|-|-
CSAGASHTQYF
TGCAGTGCCGGGGCGAGTCATACGCAGTATTTT
>TRBV2|TRBJ1-2|-|TRBD1
CASSVTGRQGENGYTF
TGTGCCAGCAGTGTCACCGGACGACAGGGGGAGAATGGCTACACCTTC
>TRBV28|TRBJ1-1|-|TRBD1
CASSLMWQGAVEAFF
TGTGCCAGCAGTTTAATGTGGCAGGGGGCCGTTGAAGCTTTCTTT
>TRBV7-9|TRBJ2-7|-|TRBD1
CASSHSGTGGIEQYF
TGTGCCAGCAGCCATTCCGGGACAGGGGGTATCGAGCAGTACTTC
>TRBV14|TRBJ2-1|-|TRBD2
CASSQEGTSGRLSYNEQFF
TGTGCCAGCAGCCAAGAGGGGACTAGCGGGAGATTATCCTACAATGAGCAGTTCTTC
>TRBV5-6|TRBJ1-2|-|TRBD1
CASSWWTGLGLFNYGYTF
TGTGCCAGCAGCTGGTGGACAGGGTTGGGCCTTTTTAACTATGGCTACACCTTC
>TRBV7-6|TRBJ2-2|-|-
CASSLGFPGADTGELFF
TGTGCCAGCAGCTTAGGTTTTCCGGGGGCCGACACCGGGGAGCTGTTTTTT
>TRBV19|TRBJ2-7|few|-
CASSSSAQGEQYF
TGTGCCAGTAGTTCGTCGGCTCAGGGCGAGCAGTACTTC
>TRBV5-1|TRBJ2-1|-|TRBD2
CASSTWTSGSYEQFF
TGCGCCAGCAGCACTTGGACTAGCGGGAGTTATGAGCAGTTCTTC
>TRBV29-1|TRBJ2-7|-|-
CSPRPLTGYGYRYEQYF
TGCAGCCCCCGCCCTTTGACAGGTTACGGATATCGCTACGAGCAGTACTTC
>TRBV28|TRBJ1-1|-|-
CAGVPTGTAPNTEAFF
TGTGCCGGAGTACCTACAGGGACCGCCCCGAACACTGAAGCTTTCTTT
>TRBV4-1|TRBJ2-2|-|TRBD2
CASSLGLALKRTGELFF
TGCGCCAGCAGCCTCGGACTAGCCCTAAAGCGTACCGGGGAGCTGTTTTTT
>TRBV5-1|TRBJ1-4|-|-
CASSLNPLGGINEKLFF
TGCGCCAGCAGCTTGAATCCCCTCGGGGGTATAAACGAAAAACTGTTTTTT
>TRBV6-5|TRBJ2-7|-|-
CASSPASAYEQYF
TGTGCCAGCAGCCCGGCTAGCGCCTACGAGCAGTACTTC
>TRBV7-2|TRBJ1-1|once|-
CASSSIRKGHPNTEAFF
TGTGCCAGCAGCTCGATAAGGAAGGGACACCCGAACACTGAAGCTTTCTTT
>TRBV9|TRBJ1-4|-|-
CASSPYPSGGGEKLFF
TGTGCCAGCAGCCCCTACCCCTCGGGCGGTGGAGAAAAACTGTTTTTT